This T cell receptor (beta chain) was identified during a study of neoadjuvant anti-PD-1 for oral cavity cancer. General study findings and limits: After neoadjuvant nivolumab, PBMC T cell clonality was significantly higher in non-responders than responders.

Comments on this clone: The antigen remains undetermined.

The CDR3 sequence is 17 residues long. Germline trimming cut 2 bases from V and 3 bases from J; bases unmatched to any gene: 13. Looked up from germline, CDR1 is GTSNPN and CDR2 is SVGIG (reference sequence). Profiled with immunoSEQ multiplex PCR; TCRdb holds only in-frame clones, not every one. The profile shows around 81,000 clones, about four fifths of them singletons. This chain joins TRBV30 and TRBJ1-2; the match to TRBD1 covers 9 bases. The origin of this receptor is a person aged 35 to 85 with oral cavity squamous cell carcinoma. The specimen comprised PBMCs, sampled before nivolumab (anti-PD-1) treatment. CDR3 sequence (DNA): TGTGCCTGGAGTCCTTTCCTGCACCGGGACAGGGACTATGGCTACACCTTC. Amino acids: CAWSPFLHRDRDYGYTF.